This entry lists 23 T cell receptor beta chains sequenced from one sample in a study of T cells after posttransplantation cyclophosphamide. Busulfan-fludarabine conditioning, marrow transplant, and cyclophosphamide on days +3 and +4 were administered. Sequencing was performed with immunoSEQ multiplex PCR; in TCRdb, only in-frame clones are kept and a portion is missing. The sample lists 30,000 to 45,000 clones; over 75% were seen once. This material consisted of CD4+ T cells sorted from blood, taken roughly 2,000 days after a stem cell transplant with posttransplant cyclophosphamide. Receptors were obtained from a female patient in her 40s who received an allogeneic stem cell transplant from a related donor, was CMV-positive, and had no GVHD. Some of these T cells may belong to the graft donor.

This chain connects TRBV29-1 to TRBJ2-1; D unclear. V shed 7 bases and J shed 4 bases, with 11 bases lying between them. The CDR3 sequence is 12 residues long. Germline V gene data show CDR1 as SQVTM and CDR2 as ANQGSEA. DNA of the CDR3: TGCAGCGCAGGATTTCAATACAATGAGCAGTTCTTC. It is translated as CSAGFQYNEQFF.

CDR3 nucleotides: TGCGCCAGCAGCCCTGGGACAGGGGGCAACATTCAGTACTTC. This codes for CASSPGTGGNIQYF. This rearrangement joins TRBV5-1 to TRBJ2-4, with 12 bases lining up with TRBD1. The V gene's germline CDR1 is SGHRS and CDR2 YFSETQ. With V trimmed by 4 bases and J by 7 bases, 3 bases remained unmatched. The CDR3 consists of 14 residues.

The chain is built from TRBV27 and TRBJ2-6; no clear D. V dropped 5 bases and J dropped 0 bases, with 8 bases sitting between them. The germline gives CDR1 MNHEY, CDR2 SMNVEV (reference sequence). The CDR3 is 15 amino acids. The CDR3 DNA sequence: TGTGCCAGCAGTCTAACCTTCTCTGGGGCCAACGTCCTGACTTTC. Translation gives CASSLTFSGANVLTF. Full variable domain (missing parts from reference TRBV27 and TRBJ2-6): EAQVTQNPRYLITVTGKKLTVTCSQNMNHEYMSWYRQDPGLGLRQIYYSMNVEVTDKGDVPEGYKVSRKEKRNFPLILESPSPNQTSLYFCASSLTFSGANVLTFGAGSRLTVL.

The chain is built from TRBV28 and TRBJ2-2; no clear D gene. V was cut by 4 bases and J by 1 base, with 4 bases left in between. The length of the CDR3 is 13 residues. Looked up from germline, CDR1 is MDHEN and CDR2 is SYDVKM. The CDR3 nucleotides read TGTGCCAGCAGTTCCGGGAACACCGGGGAGCTGTTTTTT. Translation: CASSSGNTGELFF.

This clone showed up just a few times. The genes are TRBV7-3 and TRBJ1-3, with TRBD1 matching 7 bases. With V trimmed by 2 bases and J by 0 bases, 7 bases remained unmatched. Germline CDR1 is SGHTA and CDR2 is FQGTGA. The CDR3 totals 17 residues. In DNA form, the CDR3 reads TGTGCCAGCAGCTTATACTTGGCAGGGGGCTCTGGAAACACCATATATTTT. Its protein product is CASSLYLAGGSGNTIYF.

The CDR3 DNA follows: TGTGCCAGCACCCAGTTCAACACTGAAGCTTTCTTT. It encodes CASTQFNTEAFF. V and J are TRBV5-6 and TRBJ1-1; D uncertain. Looked up from germline, CDR1 is SGHDT and CDR2 is YYEEEE. This CDR3 spans 12 amino acids. V lost 6 bases and J 2 bases, leaving 8 bases between the germline ends. Based on the CDR3 plus reference TRBV5-6 and TRBJ1-1, the full variable domain is DAGVTQSPTHLIKTRGQQVTLRCSPKSGHDTVSWYQQALGQGPQFIFQYYEEEERQRGNFPDRFSGHQFPNYSSELNVNALLLGDSALYLCASTQFNTEAFFGQGTRLTVV.

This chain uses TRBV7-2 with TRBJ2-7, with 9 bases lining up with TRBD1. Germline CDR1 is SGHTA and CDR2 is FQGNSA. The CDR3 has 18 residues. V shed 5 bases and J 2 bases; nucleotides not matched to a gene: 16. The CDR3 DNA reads TGTGCCAGCAGCCCTCATAGGGGGCTGGACAGGGGCACCTACGAGCAGTACTTC. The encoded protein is CASSPHRGLDRGTYEQYF.

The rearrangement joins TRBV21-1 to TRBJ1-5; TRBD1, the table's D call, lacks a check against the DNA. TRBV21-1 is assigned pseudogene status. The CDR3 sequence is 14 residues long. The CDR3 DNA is TGTGCCAGCAGCAAGCCGACAGGGTATCAGCCCCAGCATTTT. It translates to CASSKPTGYQPQHF.

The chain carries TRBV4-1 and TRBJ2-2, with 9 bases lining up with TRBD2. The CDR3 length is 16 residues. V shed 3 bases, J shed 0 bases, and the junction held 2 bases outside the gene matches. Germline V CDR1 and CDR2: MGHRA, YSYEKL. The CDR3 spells CASSQGLATNTGELFF. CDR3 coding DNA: TGCGCCAGCAGCCAGGGACTAGCCACGAACACCGGGGAGCTGTTTTTT.

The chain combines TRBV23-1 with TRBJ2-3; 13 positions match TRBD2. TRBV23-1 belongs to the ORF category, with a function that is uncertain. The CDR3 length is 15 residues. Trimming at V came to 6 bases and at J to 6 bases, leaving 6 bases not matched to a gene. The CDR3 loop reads CASRTSGGRPDTQYF. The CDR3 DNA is TGCGCCAGCAGGACTAGCGGGGGGCGGCCCGATACGCAGTATTTT.

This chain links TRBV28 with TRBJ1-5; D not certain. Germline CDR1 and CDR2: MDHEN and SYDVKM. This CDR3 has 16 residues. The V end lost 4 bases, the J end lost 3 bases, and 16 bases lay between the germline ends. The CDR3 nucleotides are TGTGCCAGCAGTTCCCCCGAGAACAGCCTCAATCAGCCCCAGCATTTT. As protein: CASSSPENSLNQPQHF.

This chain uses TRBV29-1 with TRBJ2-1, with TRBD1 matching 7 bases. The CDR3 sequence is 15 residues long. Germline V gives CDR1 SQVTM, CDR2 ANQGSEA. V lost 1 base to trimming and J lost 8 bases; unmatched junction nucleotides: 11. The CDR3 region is CSVEGRTGSIHEQFF. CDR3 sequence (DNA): TGCAGCGTTGAAGGGAGGACAGGTAGTATTCATGAGCAGTTCTTC.

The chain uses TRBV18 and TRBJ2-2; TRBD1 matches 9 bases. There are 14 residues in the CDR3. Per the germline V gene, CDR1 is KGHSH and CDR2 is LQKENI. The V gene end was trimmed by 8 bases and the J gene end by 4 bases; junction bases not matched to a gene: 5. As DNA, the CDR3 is TGTGCCAGCCCAATACAGGGGGCCACCGGGGAGCTGTTTTTT. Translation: CASPIQGATGELFF. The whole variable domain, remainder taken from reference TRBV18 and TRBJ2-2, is NAGVMQNPRHLVRRRGQEARLRCSPMKGHSHVYWYRQLPEEGLKFMVYLQKENIIDESGMPKERFSAEFPKEGPSILRIQQVVRGDSAAYFCASPIQGATGELFFGEGSRLTVL.

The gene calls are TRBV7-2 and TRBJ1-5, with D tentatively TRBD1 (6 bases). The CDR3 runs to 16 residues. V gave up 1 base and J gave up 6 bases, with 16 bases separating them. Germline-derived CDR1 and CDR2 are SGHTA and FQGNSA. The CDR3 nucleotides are TGTGCCAGCAGCTTAGAGGGTCAACAGGGAATTCAGCCCCAGCATTTT. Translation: CASSLEGQQGIQPQHF.

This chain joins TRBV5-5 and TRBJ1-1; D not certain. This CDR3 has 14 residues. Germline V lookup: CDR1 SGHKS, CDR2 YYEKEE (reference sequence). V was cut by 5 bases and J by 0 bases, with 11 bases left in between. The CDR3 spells CASRPDIVNTEAFF. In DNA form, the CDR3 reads TGTGCCAGCAGACCCGACATCGTGAACACTGAAGCTTTCTTT.

For the CDR3, the DNA is TGCGCCAGCAACCTTCGGGGGGGTACGAACACCGGGGAGCTGTTTTTT. Translated: CASNLRGGTNTGELFF. The chain joins TRBV4-1 to TRBJ2-2, with TRBD2 matching over 8 bases. CDR1 and CDR2 from the germline V gene are MGHRA and YSYEKL. This CDR3 contains 16 residues. V trimming: 7 bases; J trimming: 0 bases; junction bases outside the gene matches: 7.

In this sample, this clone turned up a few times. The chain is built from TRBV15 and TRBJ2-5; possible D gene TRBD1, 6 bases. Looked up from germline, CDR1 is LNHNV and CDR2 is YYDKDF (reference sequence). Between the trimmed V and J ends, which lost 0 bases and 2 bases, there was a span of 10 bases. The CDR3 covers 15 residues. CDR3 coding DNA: TGTGCCACCAGCAGAGATCCAGGACAGCAAGAGACCCAGTACTTC. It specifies CATSRDPGQQETQYF.

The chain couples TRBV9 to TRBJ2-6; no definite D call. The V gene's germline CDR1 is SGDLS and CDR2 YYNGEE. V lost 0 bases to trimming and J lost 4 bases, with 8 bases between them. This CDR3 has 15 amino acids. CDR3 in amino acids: CASSVESEGANVLTF. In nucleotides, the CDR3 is TGTGCCAGCAGCGTAGAATCAGAAGGGGCCAACGTCCTGACTTTC.

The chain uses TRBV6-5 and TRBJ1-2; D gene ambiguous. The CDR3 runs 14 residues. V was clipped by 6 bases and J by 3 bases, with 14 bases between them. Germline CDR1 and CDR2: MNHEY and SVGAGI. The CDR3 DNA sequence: TGTGCCAGCAGACCAGGCTACCGCCACTATGGCTACACCTTC. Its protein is CASRPGYRHYGYTF.

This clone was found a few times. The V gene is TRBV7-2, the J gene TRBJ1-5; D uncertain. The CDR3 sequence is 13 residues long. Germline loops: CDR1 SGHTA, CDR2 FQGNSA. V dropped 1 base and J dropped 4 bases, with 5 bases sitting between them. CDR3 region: CASSLGANQPQHF. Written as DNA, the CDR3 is TGTGCCAGCAGCTTAGGTGCGAATCAGCCCCAGCATTTT.

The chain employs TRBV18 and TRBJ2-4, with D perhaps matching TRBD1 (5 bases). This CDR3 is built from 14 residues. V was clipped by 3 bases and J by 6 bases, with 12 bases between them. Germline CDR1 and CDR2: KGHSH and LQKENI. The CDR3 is CASSPFADRNIQYF. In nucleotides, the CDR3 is TGTGCCAGCTCACCCTTTGCCGACAGAAACATTCAGTACTTC.

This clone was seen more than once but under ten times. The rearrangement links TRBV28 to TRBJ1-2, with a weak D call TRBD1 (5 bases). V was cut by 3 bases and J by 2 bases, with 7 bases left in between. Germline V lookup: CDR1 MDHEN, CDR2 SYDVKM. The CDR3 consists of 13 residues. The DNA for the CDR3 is TGTGCCAGCAGTTTCCGGGGGAACTATGGCTACACCTTC. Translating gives CASSFRGNYGYTF.

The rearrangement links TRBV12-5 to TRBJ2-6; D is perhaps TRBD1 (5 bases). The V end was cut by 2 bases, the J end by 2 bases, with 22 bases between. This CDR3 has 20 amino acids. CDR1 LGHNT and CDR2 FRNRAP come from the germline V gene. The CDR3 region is CASGLPQQTDRLAGANVLTF. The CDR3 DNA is TGTGCTAGTGGTTTGCCCCAACAGACAGATAGACTTGCTGGGGCCAACGTCCTGACTTTC. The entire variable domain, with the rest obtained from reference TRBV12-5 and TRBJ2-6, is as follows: DARVTQTPRHKVTEMGQEVTMRCQPILGHNTVFWYRQTMMQGLELLAYFRNRAPLDDSGMPKDRFSAEMPDATLATLKIQPSEPRDSAVYFCASGLPQQTDRLAGANVLTFGAGSRLTVL.